This T cell receptor beta chain is drawn from a study of somatic mutations in cytotoxic T cells in rheumatoid arthritis. Study results and limitations: Patients with a largest CD8+ clone exceeding 20% of CD8+ cells numbered about an eighth of the roughly 65. Adjustment for multiple comparisons was not applied to the slight TRBV07 underrepresentation observed in rheumatoid arthritis patients.

A remark on this clone: Its target is not known.

J gave up 6 bases and V 3 bases, and 4 bases lay outside the gene matches. The CDR3 is 14 residues long. Germline V gene lookup returns CDR1 SGHNT and CDR2 YENEEA. Generated by immunoSEQ multiplex PCR, the TCRdb table keeps only in-frame clones and is missing some. Here the sample spans some 19,000 clones, about 80% being singletons. CD4+ and CD8+ cells were isolated by positive magnetic bead selection, with purity checked by flow cytometry. The chain is built from TRBV11-3 and TRBJ2-1, with 8 positions matching TRBD2. Sequencing was carried out using CD8+ T cells sorted from blood. The source is a young man with rheumatoid arthritis. The CDR3 bases are TGTGCCAGCAGCTTGGGACTAGGCCTCAATGAGCAGTTCTTC. Translated, it gives CASSLGLGLNEQFF.